This TCR beta chain was obtained from a study of blood T cells in healthy people across ages. The authors ran a second PCR of about 6 to 12 cycles using a sample-barcoded 5' primer and a J-beta primer mix. Using its own MiXCR run on the 5' RACE reads, TCRdb lists one record per CDR3 protein. The data show about 1,400,000 distinct CDR3 sequences, about 43% seen once. In its sample, this clonotype was seen once. The TCR comes from a woman aged 18-29 years in good health. Sequenced sample: blood.

The CDR3 region has the DNA TGCGCCAGCAGCTTCCTAGCGGAACAAGAGACCCAGTACTTC. As protein: CASSFLAEQETQYF. This sequence joins TRBV5-1 and TRBJ2-5, with 7 bases lining up with TRBD2. V shed 2 bases and J 2 bases; nucleotides not matched to a gene: 3. Germline V gene lookup returns CDR1 SGHRS and CDR2 YFSETQ. The CDR3 runs to 14 residues.